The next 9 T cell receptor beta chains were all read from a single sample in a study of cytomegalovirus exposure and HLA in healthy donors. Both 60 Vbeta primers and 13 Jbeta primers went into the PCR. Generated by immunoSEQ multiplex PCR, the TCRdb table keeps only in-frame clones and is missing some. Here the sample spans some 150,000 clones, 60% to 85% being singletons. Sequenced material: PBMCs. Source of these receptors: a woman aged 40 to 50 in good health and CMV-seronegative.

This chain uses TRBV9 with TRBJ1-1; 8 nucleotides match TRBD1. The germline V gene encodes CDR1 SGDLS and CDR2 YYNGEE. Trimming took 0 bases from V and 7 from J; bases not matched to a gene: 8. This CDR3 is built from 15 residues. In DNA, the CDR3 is TGTGCCAGCAGCGTAGATCCAGGGGGCTTAGTTGAAGCTTTCTTT. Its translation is CASSVDPGGLVEAFF.

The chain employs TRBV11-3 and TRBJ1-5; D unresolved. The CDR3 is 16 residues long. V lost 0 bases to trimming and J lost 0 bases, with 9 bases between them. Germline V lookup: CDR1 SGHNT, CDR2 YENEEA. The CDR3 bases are TGTGCCAGCAGCTTAGAACAGTTTCCTAGCAATCAGCCCCAGCATTTT. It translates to CASSLEQFPSNQPQHF.

Written as DNA, the CDR3 is TGTGCCAGCAGTCCAGGGACAGTGAACACTGAAGCTTTCTTT. It codes for CASSPGTVNTEAFF. The rearrangement joins TRBV28 to TRBJ1-1; 7 bases are a match to TRBD1. The CDR3 has 14 amino acids. Germline V CDR1 and CDR2: MDHEN, SYDVKM. The trim removed 5 bases at V and 0 bases at J, leaving 3 bases unmatched.

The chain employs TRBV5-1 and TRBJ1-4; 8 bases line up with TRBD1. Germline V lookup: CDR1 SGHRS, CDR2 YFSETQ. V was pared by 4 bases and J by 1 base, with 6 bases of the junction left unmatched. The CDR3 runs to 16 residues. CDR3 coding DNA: TGCGCCAGCAGCACAGGACAGGGAGGAACTAATGAAAAACTGTTTTTT. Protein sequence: CASSTGQGGTNEKLFF.

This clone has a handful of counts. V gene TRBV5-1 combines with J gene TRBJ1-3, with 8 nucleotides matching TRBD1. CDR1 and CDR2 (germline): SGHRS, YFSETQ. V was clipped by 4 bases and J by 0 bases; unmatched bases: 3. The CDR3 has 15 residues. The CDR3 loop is CASSTGQGSGNTIYF. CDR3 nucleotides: TGCGCCAGCAGCACAGGACAGGGCTCTGGAAACACCATATATTTT. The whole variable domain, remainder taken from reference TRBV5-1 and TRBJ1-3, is KAGVTQTPRYLIKTRGQQVTLSCSPISGHRSVSWYQQTPGQGLQFLFEYFSETQRNKGNFPGRFSGRQFSNSRSEMNVSTLELGDSALYLCASSTGQGSGNTIYFGEGSWLTVV.

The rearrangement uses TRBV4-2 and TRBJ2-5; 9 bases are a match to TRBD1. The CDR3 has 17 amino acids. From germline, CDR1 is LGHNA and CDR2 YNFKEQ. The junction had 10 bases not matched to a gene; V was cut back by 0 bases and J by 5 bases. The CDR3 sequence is CASSQEIAGTGRETQYF. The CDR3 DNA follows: TGTGCCAGCAGCCAAGAGATCGCCGGGACAGGGAGGGAGACCCAGTACTTC.

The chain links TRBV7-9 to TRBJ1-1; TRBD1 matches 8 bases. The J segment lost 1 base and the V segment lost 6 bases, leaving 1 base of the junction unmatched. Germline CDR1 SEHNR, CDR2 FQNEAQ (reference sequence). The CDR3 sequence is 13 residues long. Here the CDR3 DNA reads TGTGCCAGCAGACAGGGGGGGAACACTGAAGCTTTCTTT. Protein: CASRQGGNTEAFF.

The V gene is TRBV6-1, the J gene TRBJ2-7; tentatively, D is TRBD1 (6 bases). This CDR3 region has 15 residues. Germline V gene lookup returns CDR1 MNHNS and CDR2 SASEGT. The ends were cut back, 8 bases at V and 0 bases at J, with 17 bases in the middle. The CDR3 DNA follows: TGTGCCAGCTTTTGGACAGTAGGGAGCTCCTACGAGCAGTACTTC. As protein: CASFWTVGSSYEQYF.

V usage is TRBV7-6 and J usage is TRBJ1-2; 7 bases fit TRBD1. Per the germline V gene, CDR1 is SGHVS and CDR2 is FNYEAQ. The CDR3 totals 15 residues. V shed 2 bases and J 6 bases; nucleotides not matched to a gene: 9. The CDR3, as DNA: TGTGCCAGCAGCTTAACCTTCAGGGGGTCGGATGGCTACACCTTC. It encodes CASSLTFRGSDGYTF. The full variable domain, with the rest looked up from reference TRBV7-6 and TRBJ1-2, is GAGVSQSPRYKVTKRGQDVALRCDPISGHVSLYWYRQALGQGPEFLTYFNYEAQQDKSGLPNDRFSAERPEGSISTLTIQRTEQRDSAMYRCASSLTFRGSDGYTFGSGTRLTVV.